The rows below give T cell receptor beta chains drawn from one sample of a study of memory CD4+ T cells and cytomegalovirus serostatus. Clones were read by immunoSEQ multiplex PCR, and TCRdb kept only the in-frame ones, dropping some. The data hold tens of thousands of clones, with around 80% observed a single time. Material for sequencing was memory CD4+ T cells from blood. These receptors came from an adult in good health and CMV-seropositive. The CDR3 runs from the conserved cysteine through the conserved F or W. The order of the fields is D gene, J gene, clone size, V gene, CDR3 DNA, CDR3 protein. A D gene is named only where the DNA matches it firmly. Size is stated for part of the rows, as once, few or many counts, or as a class when the clone is expanded.

D gene: NA; J gene: TRBJ1-1; clone size: NA; V gene: TRBV28; CDR3 DNA: TGTGCCAGCAGCTCGCCGGGACAACCGAACACTGAAGCTTTCTTT; CDR3 protein: CASSSPGQPNTEAFF
D gene: NA; J gene: TRBJ1-5; clone size: NA; V gene: TRBV7-9; CDR3 DNA: TGTGCCAGCAGCTCGATGGTTAGCAATCAGCCCCAGCATTTT; CDR3 protein: CASSSMVSNQPQHF
D gene: TRBD1; J gene: TRBJ1-3; clone size: NA; V gene: TRBV15; CDR3 DNA: TGTGCCACCAGCGGCAGACAGGGGGGCTCTGGAAACACCATATATTTT; CDR3 protein: CATSGRQGGSGNTIYF
D gene: NA; J gene: TRBJ1-2; clone size: once; V gene: TRBV7-9; CDR3 DNA: TGTGCCAGCAGCTTAAACAGATACGGCTACACCTTC; CDR3 protein: CASSLNRYGYTF
D gene: NA; J gene: TRBJ1-2; clone size: NA; V gene: TRBV2; CDR3 DNA: TGTGCCAGCACCCCCCCGGGGAAGAAGAAGGGCTACACCTTC; CDR3 protein: CASTPPGKKKGYTF
D gene: NA; J gene: TRBJ2-5; clone size: NA; V gene: TRBV10-3; CDR3 DNA: TGTGCCATCAGTGAATCTACGCGGATGGGAGAGACCCAGTACTTC; CDR3 protein: CAISESTRMGETQYF
D gene: TRBD1; J gene: TRBJ1-6; clone size: NA; V gene: TRBV6-1; CDR3 DNA: TGTGCCAGCACTGTCGGACAGGGCGGATCACCCCTCCACTTT; CDR3 protein: CASTVGQGGSPLHF
D gene: NA; J gene: TRBJ1-6; clone size: NA; V gene: TRBV7-6; CDR3 DNA: TGTGCCAGCAGCGAAGGACTCGGGAATTCACCCCTCCACTTT; CDR3 protein: CASSEGLGNSPLHF
D gene: NA; J gene: TRBJ1-2; clone size: NA; V gene: TRBV6-5; CDR3 DNA: TGTGCCAGCAGCCAGGGGAATGGCTACACCTTC; CDR3 protein: CASSQGNGYTF
D gene: NA; J gene: TRBJ1-5; clone size: medium-sized; V gene: TRBV5-5; CDR3 DNA: TGTGCCAGCAGCTTGACAGGTGGCGATCAGCCCCAGCATTTT; CDR3 protein: CASSLTGGDQPQHF
D gene: TRBD1; J gene: TRBJ2-5; clone size: NA; V gene: TRBV7-9; CDR3 DNA: TGTGCCAGCAGCTTTAGACAGGGGGCTCTAGAGACCCAGTACTTC; CDR3 protein: CASSFRQGALETQYF
D gene: NA; J gene: TRBJ1-6; clone size: NA; V gene: TRBV7-9; CDR3 DNA: TGTGCCAGCAGCTTAAAGGGTGAGGGAAATTCACCCCTCCACTTT; CDR3 protein: CASSLKGEGNSPLHF
D gene: TRBD1; J gene: TRBJ2-1; clone size: NA; V gene: TRBV7-2; CDR3 DNA: TGTGCCAGCAGCGCAGACAGGGGGTTTAGTCACAATGAGCAGTTCTTC; CDR3 protein: CASSADRGFSHNEQFF
D gene: NA; J gene: TRBJ2-3; clone size: NA; V gene: TRBV11-1; CDR3 DNA: TGTGCCAGCAGCTTACCAGGCACAGATACGCAGTATTTT; CDR3 protein: CASSLPGTDTQYF
D gene: NA; J gene: TRBJ2-5; clone size: NA; V gene: TRBV7-2; CDR3 DNA: TGTGCCAGCAGCTCCCAAACAGGAGAACAAGAGACCCAGTACTTC; CDR3 protein: CASSSQTGEQETQYF
D gene: TRBD1; J gene: TRBJ1-1; clone size: few; V gene: TRBV18; CDR3 DNA: TGTGCCAGCTCACAACTACAGGGGGACACTGAAGCTTTCTTT; CDR3 protein: CASSQLQGDTEAFF
D gene: NA; J gene: TRBJ1-5; clone size: NA; V gene: TRBV6-1; CDR3 DNA: TGTGCCAGCAGTGATCCCCGTGCCGGCAATCAGCCCCAGCATTTT; CDR3 protein: CASSDPRAGNQPQHF